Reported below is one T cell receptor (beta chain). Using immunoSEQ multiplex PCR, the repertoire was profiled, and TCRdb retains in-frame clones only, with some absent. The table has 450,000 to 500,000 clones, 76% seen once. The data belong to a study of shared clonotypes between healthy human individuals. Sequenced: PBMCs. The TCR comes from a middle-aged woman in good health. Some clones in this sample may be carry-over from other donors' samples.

CDR3 residues: CASSLGLAGVGGTQYF. CDR3 coding DNA: TGTGCCAGCAGCCTTGGACTAGCGGGAGTCGGGGGGACCCAGTACTTC. The chain is built from TRBV14 and TRBJ2-5; TRBD2 matches at 13 bases. Germline assignment: CDR1 SGHDN and CDR2 FVKESK. The V gene end was trimmed by 4 bases and the J gene end by 7 bases; junction bases not matched to a gene: 9. The length of the CDR3 is 16 residues.